These 27 T cell receptor beta chains were all obtained from the same sample, sequenced in a study of T-cell reconstitution after alpha-beta-depleted transplantation in children. Preparation of the TCRbeta library was carried out with unique molecular identifiers. TCRdb called the PCR reads again in MiXCR, with one record for every CDR3 protein. Of about 290,000 distinct CDR3 sequences in the sample, 7.5% to 9% were seen once. Overall study findings and caveats: From newly produced T cells came most of the T-cell counts and diversity one year after transplant.

The antigens of these receptors remain unknown. The sample was peripheral blood, taken 360 days after TCRalphabeta/CD19-depleted stem cell transplant. The source is a female patient aged 2-10 years who had a stem cell transplant for Fanconi anemia, so the T cells may come from the graft donor.

This clonotype was counted a few times. This chain joins TRBV2 and TRBJ2-7, with TRBD1 matching 8 bases. The trim removed 7 bases at V and 7 bases at J, leaving 9 bases unmatched. The CDR3 spans 13 residues. Germline V gives CDR1 SNHLY, CDR2 FYNNEI. Written as DNA, the CDR3 is TGTGCCAGCATCCGGGACAGGTCGGCGGAGCAGTACGTC. Its translation is CASIRDRSAEQYV.

This clonotype was recorded at least ten times. The chain joins TRBV20-1 to TRBJ2-5, with 10 bases identical to TRBD1. The CDR3 has 15 residues. Trimming at V came to 3 bases and at J to 7 bases, leaving 11 bases not matched to a gene. CDR1 DFQATT and CDR2 SNEGSKA come from the germline V gene (reference sequence). The CDR3 loop is CSARGSGTGALTQYF. The CDR3 DNA reads TGCAGTGCTAGGGGCTCCGGGACAGGGGCGTTGACCCAGTACTTC.

This clonotype showed up many times. V usage is TRBV7-9 and J usage is TRBJ1-1; D is possibly TRBD1 (6 bases). V was trimmed by 5 bases and J by 3 bases, leaving 13 bases between them. Germline V gene lookup returns CDR1 SEHNR and CDR2 FQNEAQ (reference sequence). This CDR3 spans 14 amino acids. CDR3 DNA sequence: TGTGCCAGCAGCATCCGGGACATAGACACTGAAGCTTTCTTT. This translates into CASSIRDIDTEAFF.

This clonotype appeared many times. The CDR3 nucleotides are TGCAGTGCTAGAGCTTTTCAAGAGACCCAGTACTTC. It yields the protein CSARAFQETQYF. The J gene is TRBJ2-5, the V gene TRBV20-1; D is unresolved. The CDR3 contains 12 residues. Germline assignment: CDR1 DFQATT and CDR2 SNEGSKA (reference sequence). Trimming took off 1 base at V and 2 bases at J, with 5 bases between the two ends.

This clonotype was counted many times. This sequence joins TRBV20-1 and TRBJ2-7; D may correspond to TRBD1 or TRBD2 (5 bases each). This CDR3 region has 13 residues. The germline gives CDR1 DFQATT, CDR2 SNEGSKA (reference sequence). V shed 3 bases and J shed 5 bases, with 14 bases lying between them. The CDR3, as DNA: TGCAGTGCTAGGGACGGGACGAGGGACGAGCAGTACTTC. The encoded protein is CSARDGTRDEQYF.

This clonotype turned up a few times. The V gene is TRBV4-2, the J gene TRBJ2-2; 8 positions match TRBD2. The CDR3 sequence is 16 residues long. The ends lost 0 bases at V and 8 bases at J; junction bases unmatched: 8. Germline loops: CDR1 LGHNA, CDR2 YNFKEQ. The DNA of the CDR3 is TGTGCCAGCAGCCAAGATAGGAGCGGGGGTGGGGGGGAGCTGTTTTTT. Translating gives CASSQDRSGGGGELFF.

Many counts were recorded for this clonotype. The chain has TRBV11-2 and TRBJ1-5; D is unclear. V lost 3 bases, J lost 2 bases, and 8 bases lay in between. CDR1 and CDR2 from the germline V gene are SGHAT and FQNNGV. This CDR3 has 14 amino acids. The CDR3 is CASSLVAGNQPQHF. Written as DNA, the CDR3 is TGTGCCAGCAGCTTGGTCGCGGGCAATCAGCCCCAGCATTTT.

This clonotype was counted at least ten times. CDR3 in DNA: TGTGCCAGCAGCCCCACAGGGTTGGCCTACAATGAGCAGTTCTTC. It is translated as CASSPTGLAYNEQFF. The chain has TRBV7-3 and TRBJ2-1, with a tentative D call TRBD1 (6 bases). The CDR3 spans 15 residues. Deletions cut 5 bases from V and 2 bases from J, with 13 bases between. Germline V gene lookup returns CDR1 SGHTA and CDR2 FQGTGA. Drawing the rest from reference TRBV7-3 and TRBJ2-1, the complete variable domain is GAGVSQTPSNKVTEKGKYVELRCDPISGHTALYWYRQSLGQGPEFLIYFQGTGAADDSGLPNDRFFAVRPEGSVSTLKIQRTERGDSAVYLCASSPTGLAYNEQFFGPGTRLTVL.

The rearrangement uses TRBV3-1 and TRBJ2-1; TRBD2 is a possible D gene (5 bases). Germline CDR1 is LGHDT and CDR2 is YNNKEL (reference sequence). The CDR3 runs to 16 residues. Between the trimmed V and J ends, which lost 0 bases and 6 bases, there was a span of 15 bases. CDR3 bases: TGTGCCAGCAGCCAAGAGTTCCGAAACCGGGGCAATGAGCAGTTCTTC. It yields the protein CASSQEFRNRGNEQFF.

The chain employs TRBV6-2 or TRBV6-3 and TRBJ1-2; D gene ambiguous. The CDR3 sequence is 15 residues long. Germline V gene sequence: CDR1 MNHEY, CDR2 SVGEGT. The ends were cut back, 0 bases at V and 4 bases at J, with 12 bases in the middle. In nucleotides, the CDR3 is TGTGCCAGCAGTTACTCGGATTTCCCGAGCTATGGCTACACCTTC. Amino acids: CASSYSDFPSYGYTF.

This clonotype was seen repeatedly, ten times or more. The genes are TRBV5-1 and TRBJ2-2; a possible D gene is TRBD1 (6 bases). CDR3 length equals 15 residues. V shed 2 bases and J shed 0 bases, with 8 bases lying between them. Germline V lookup: CDR1 SGHRS, CDR2 YFSETQ. As DNA, the CDR3 is TGCGCCAGCAGCTTTGGACAGCCGAACACCGGGGAGCTGTTTTTT. It encodes CASSFGQPNTGELFF.

This clonotype was seen at least ten times. In DNA form, the CDR3 reads TGTGCCAGCAGTCCGGGGGTCCCCTCTGGAAACACCATATATTTT. Protein sequence: CASSPGVPSGNTIYF. The chain is built from TRBV12-3 or TRBV12-4 and TRBJ1-3, with a possible D match to TRBD1 (5 bases). V lost 5 bases and J 0 bases, leaving 11 bases between the germline ends. This CDR3 region has 15 residues.

The chain is built from TRBV12-3 or TRBV12-4 and TRBJ2-2; possibly TRBD2 for D (5 bases). This CDR3 has 15 residues. Trimming shortened V by 7 bases and J by 3 bases, and 15 bases separated the two germline ends. The CDR3 coding sequence is TGTGCCAGCACCAAGGTTCCCGGGGACACCGGGGAGCTGTTTTTT. It yields the protein CASTKVPGDTGELFF.

This clonotype was seen once. A junction end diverges from the germline sequence, so it may reflect a read error. V and J are TRBV6-1 and TRBJ2-6, with 7 bases that match TRBD2. Germline CDR1 reads MNHNS; CDR2 reads SASEGT. There are 19 residues in the CDR3. The DNA for the CDR3 is TGTGCCAGCGGTGAGACCCCCCAGGGAGGGTTCTCTGGGGCCAACGTCCTGACTTTC. Protein: CASGETPQGGFSGANVLTF.

This clonotype was seen at least ten times. The chain couples TRBV5-1 to TRBJ1-1; 10 positions match TRBD1. With V trimmed by 7 bases and J by 1 base, 7 bases remained unmatched. The CDR3 extends over 15 amino acids. The germline V gene encodes CDR1 SGHRS and CDR2 YFSETQ. DNA of the CDR3: TGCGCCAGCTCCGGGACAGGGGTCCAGAACACTGAAGCTTTCTTT. It encodes CASSGTGVQNTEAFF.

This clonotype has more than one count but fewer than ten. This chain connects TRBV12-3 or TRBV12-4 to TRBJ2-1; 9 nucleotides align to TRBD2. The CDR3 has 16 residues. Germline trimming cut 7 bases from V and 9 bases from J; bases unmatched to any gene: 16. As DNA, the CDR3 is TGTGCCAGCATAAGGGGCGGGAGGGGAGGGGCAAGTGAGCAGTTCTTC. Translation: CASIRGGRGGASEQFF.

At least ten counts were recorded for this clonotype. The chain employs TRBV5-1 and TRBJ1-1; 7 bases fit TRBD1. CDR3 size: 17 residues. Germline V CDR1 and CDR2: SGHRS, YFSETQ. The V gene end was trimmed by 0 bases and the J gene end by 3 bases; junction bases not matched to a gene: 11. CDR3 nucleotides: TGCGCCAGCAGCTTGGGGGGACACAGGGGAGCGGACACTGAAGCTTTCTTT. Residues: CASSLGGHRGADTEAFF.

There are a few counts of this clonotype. The CDR3 DNA follows: TGTGCCAGCAGTGACCACTATGGCTACACCTTC. Protein sequence: CASSDHYGYTF. The chain couples TRBV6-1 to TRBJ1-2; D not certain. Germline V gives CDR1 MNHNS, CDR2 SASEGT. This CDR3 comprises 11 residues. V gave up 3 bases and J gave up 3 bases, with 2 bases separating them.

This clonotype was counted many times. CDR3 in DNA: TGTGCCAGCAGCTTATCGGGGGGGAGGACAGCCACCTACAATGAGCAGTTCTTC. It yields the protein CASSLSGGRTATYNEQFF. The chain couples TRBV7-6 to TRBJ2-1, with 8 bases lining up with TRBD2. Trimming cost V 2 bases and J 2 bases; bases outside gene matches: 11. Germline loops: CDR1 SGHVS, CDR2 FNYEAQ. The CDR3 is 18 residues long.

This clonotype was seen repeatedly, ten times or more. The chain joins TRBV12-3 or TRBV12-4 to TRBJ2-7; D is uncertain. Trimming removed 3 bases at V and 3 bases at J, with 12 bases between. The CDR3 consists of 14 residues. CDR3 sequence reads: CASSFNGRYYEQYF. The CDR3, as DNA: TGTGCCAGCAGTTTTAATGGGCGGTACTACGAGCAGTACTTC.

In this sample, this clonotype turned up a few times. The chain combines TRBV5-1 with TRBJ2-2; 9 bases align to TRBD1. Per the germline V gene, CDR1 is SGHRS and CDR2 is YFSETQ. CDR3 length: 14 amino acids. The V and J ends lost 5 bases and 6 bases, in that order; junction bases with no gene match: 5. The CDR3 sequence: CASRGTGLAGELFF. CDR3 in DNA: TGCGCCAGCAGGGGGACAGGGCTAGCCGGGGAGCTGTTTTTT.

With regard to this clonotype: This may stem from a read error, because a much larger clone lies one nucleotide away. The chain combines TRBV29-1 with TRBJ2-1; D assignment may be TRBD1 or TRBD2 (6 bases each). Germline lookup yields CDR1 SQVTM and CDR2 ANQGSEA. This CDR3 is built from 17 residues. V lost 7 bases, J lost 5 bases, and 27 bases lay in between. CDR3: CSARLGPTGFTDNEQFF. The CDR3, as DNA: TGCAGCGCCAGACTAGGACCCACAGGGTTTACGGACAATGAGCAGTTCTTC.

This clonotype occurred a few times. The chain couples TRBV20-1 to TRBJ2-3; 11 bases line up with TRBD2. The length of the CDR3 is 15 residues. Unmatched junction bases numbered 4, after V lost 1 base and J lost 4 bases. Per the germline V gene, CDR1 is DFQATT and CDR2 is SNEGSKA (reference sequence). CDR3 residues: CSARVRTSGSDTQYF. In DNA, the CDR3 is TGCAGTGCTAGAGTGAGGACTAGCGGGTCAGATACGCAGTATTTT.

The table lists this clonotype with many counts. The rearrangement uses TRBV28 and TRBJ2-7; possibly TRBD2 for D (6 bases). V was trimmed by 6 bases and J by 3 bases, leaving 15 bases between them. Germline loops: CDR1 MDHEN, CDR2 SYDVKM. CDR3 length equals 14 residues. CDR3 loop: CASRLAVELYEQYF. For the CDR3, the DNA is TGTGCCAGCAGGTTAGCGGTAGAGCTCTACGAGCAGTACTTC. Drawing the rest from reference TRBV28 and TRBJ2-7, the complete variable domain is DVKVTQSSRYLVKRTGEKVFLECVQDMDHENMFWYRQDPGLGLRLIYFSYDVKMKEKGDIPEGYSVSREKKERFSLILESASTNQTSMYLCASRLAVELYEQYFGPGTRLTVT.

This clonotype has at least ten counts. The chain combines TRBV15 with TRBJ1-3; D is perhaps TRBD1 (5 bases). Trimming stripped 1 base from V and 4 bases from J, with 14 bases between. This CDR3 is 16 amino acids long. Germline CDR1 and CDR2: LNHNV and YYDKDF (reference sequence). The CDR3: CATSRGDSVDGNTIYF. DNA for the CDR3: TGTGCCACCAGCAGAGGTGACAGCGTCGACGGAAACACCATATATTTT.

The CDR3 DNA reads as TGCGCCAGCAGCTCCGGGGAGGGTCATGGCTACACCTTC. Residues: CASSSGEGHGYTF. J is TRBJ1-2 and V is TRBV5-1; no firm D call. CDR3 length: 13 amino acids. CDR1 and CDR2 (germline): SGHRS, YFSETQ. V lost 3 bases, J lost 6 bases, and 12 bases lay in between. Complete variable domain (other parts from reference TRBV5-1 and TRBJ1-2): KAGVTQTPRYLIKTRGQQVTLSCSPISGHRSVSWYQQTPGQGLQFLFEYFSETQRNKGNFPGRFSGRQFSNSRSEMNVSTLELGDSALYLCASSSGEGHGYTFGSGTRLTVV.

This clonotype was detected many times. V usage is TRBV28 and J usage is TRBJ1-1, with D unresolved. Trimming cost V 4 bases and J 8 bases, with 14 bases left between them. There are 13 residues in the CDR3. CDR1 and CDR2 (germline): MDHEN, SYDVKM. The CDR3 bases are TGTGCCAGCAGTTCCCGCCAGGATGACGAAGCTTTCTTT. This codes for CASSSRQDDEAFF.